The T cell receptor (beta chain) described here comes from a study of blood T cells in healthy people across ages. Study overall: Template switching recovered approximately one barcoded beta molecule for every two T cells. Findings of the study overall: Strongly correlated with naive T cell percentage was TCR beta diversity.

With a J-beta primer mix and a sample-barcoded 5' primer, a second PCR ran about 6 to 11 cycles. MiXCR, run by TCRdb on the 5' RACE reads, gives a single entry per CDR3 protein. This table has about 650,000 distinct CDR3 sequences, about 50% appearing once. Turning to this clonotype: Its antigen remains unidentified.

This CDR3 has 16 amino acids. Germline V gene lookup returns CDR1 SEHNR and CDR2 FQNEAQ (reference sequence). This sequence was found in a woman aged 80 or over in good health. The sample consisted of blood. The rearrangement uses TRBV7-9 and TRBJ2-1, with a tentative D call TRBD1 (6 bases). The J call may be mistaken, given a closer DNA end match to TRBJ2-7. CDR3 amino acids: CASRYTGLGSYNEQYF. The CDR3 DNA reads TGTGCCAGCAGGTATACAGGGCTCGGATCCTACAATGAGCAGTACTTC.